What follows are 32 T cell receptor beta chains derived from one specimen sequenced in a study of cytomegalovirus exposure and HLA in healthy donors. The PCR employed 60 Vbeta primers together with 13 Jbeta primers. The repertoire was sequenced with immunoSEQ multiplex PCR; TCRdb's copy has only in-frame clones and lacks some. In the table there are over 75,000 clones, about 89% of which are singletons. Sequences were obtained from PBMCs. All receptors derive from a man aged 25 to 40 in good health and CMV-seropositive.

The V gene is TRBV4-1, the J gene TRBJ1-1, with D possibly matching TRBD1 (5 bases). The V gene lost 2 bases and the J gene lost 6 bases, with 10 bases spanning the gap. There are 13 residues in the CDR3. Germline assignment: CDR1 MGHRA and CDR2 YSYEKL. The CDR3 reads CASSQQGSPEAFF. CDR3 in DNA: TGCGCCAGCAGCCAACAGGGTTCCCCTGAAGCTTTCTTT.

The chain is built from TRBV7-9 and TRBJ2-7; possibly TRBD2 for D (6 bases). Trimming took off 3 bases at V and 5 bases at J, with 17 bases between the two ends. This CDR3 region has 15 residues. CDR1 and CDR2 from the germline V gene are SEHNR and FQNEAQ (reference sequence). CDR3 region: CASSFGGSTGNEQYF. CDR3 nucleotides: TGTGCCAGCAGCTTTGGAGGGAGTACAGGAAACGAGCAGTACTTC.

The rearrangement uses TRBV28 and TRBJ2-7, with D possibly TRBD2 on 5 matching bases. CDR3 length: 14 residues. In germline, CDR1 is MDHEN, CDR2 SYDVKM. V lost 3 bases to trimming and J lost 5 bases, with 14 bases between them. Here the CDR3 reads CASSFGRRGHEQYF. The CDR3 region has the DNA TGTGCCAGCAGTTTTGGACGGCGCGGGCACGAGCAGTACTTC.

This clone was seen only once. This chain uses TRBV18 with TRBJ2-5, with TRBD2 matching over 7 bases. This CDR3 spans 16 amino acids. V shed 3 bases and J 4 bases; nucleotides not matched to a gene: 11. CDR1 KGHSH and CDR2 LQKENI come from the germline V gene. Here the CDR3 reads CASSPPEREVGETQYF. CDR3 sequence (DNA): TGTGCCAGCTCACCTCCGGAACGGGAGGTTGGAGAGACCCAGTACTTC.

The chain links TRBV6-5 to TRBJ1-1; weak D call: TRBD1 (6 bases). Germline CDR1 reads MNHEY; CDR2 reads SVGAGI. The CDR3 is 14 amino acids. V lost 4 bases, J lost 3 bases, and 12 bases lay in between. CDR3 bases: TGTGCCAGCAGTTTTACAGGGCTGGACACTGAAGCTTTCTTT. Encoded protein: CASSFTGLDTEAFF.

The V gene is TRBV6-1, the J gene TRBJ1-2, with D perhaps matching TRBD1 (6 bases). V was clipped by 3 bases and J by 4 bases, with 15 bases between them. The V gene's germline CDR1 is MNHNS and CDR2 SASEGT. This CDR3 comprises 15 residues. The CDR3 region has the DNA TGTGCCAGCAGTGATTGGGACAAAGCAAGCTATGGCTACACCTTC. Its translation: CASSDWDKASYGYTF.

CDR3 in DNA: TGTGCCAGCAGTGGATTTCGGGACACCTCCTACGAGCAGTACTTC. Its protein is CASSGFRDTSYEQYF. The V gene is TRBV6-6, the J gene TRBJ2-7, with D possibly TRBD1 on 6 matching bases. This CDR3 spans 15 amino acids. V lost 5 bases, J lost 0 bases, and 14 bases lay in between. The germline V gene encodes CDR1 MNHNY and CDR2 SVGAGI (reference sequence).

The chain couples TRBV11-2 to TRBJ2-1; 8 positions agree with TRBD2. Germline CDR1 reads SGHAT; CDR2 reads FQNNGV. There are 17 residues in the CDR3. Trimming cost V 8 bases and J 4 bases; bases outside gene matches: 16. The DNA for the CDR3 is TGTGCCAGCTCTGGTACGGGAGGGCCCTCGGGTTACAATGAGCAGTTCTTC. Encoded protein: CASSGTGGPSGYNEQFF.

The CDR3 nucleotides read TGTGCCAGCAGCGCCGGACAGGGGGGCACCGGGGAGCTGTTTTTT. Residues: CASSAGQGGTGELFF. This chain links TRBV7-3 with TRBJ2-2, with 10 bases aligning to TRBD1. Looked up from germline, CDR1 is SGHTA and CDR2 is FQGTGA. J gave up 4 bases and V 5 bases, and 4 bases lay outside the gene matches. The CDR3 consists of 15 residues. Using reference TRBV7-3 and TRBJ2-2 for the parts outside the CDR3, the full variable domain is GAGVSQTPSNKVTEKGKYVELRCDPISGHTALYWYRQSLGQGPEFLIYFQGTGAADDSGLPNDRFFAVRPEGSVSTLKIQRTERGDSAVYLCASSAGQGGTGELFFGEGSRLTVL.

The chain carries TRBV7-9 and TRBJ2-7; weak D call: TRBD2 (6 bases). The CDR3 contains 13 residues. Per germline, CDR1 SEHNR and CDR2 FQNEAQ (reference sequence). Trimming took off 9 bases at V and 1 base at J, with 13 bases between the two ends. The CDR3: CASTAGQSYEQYF. In DNA form, the CDR3 reads TGTGCCAGTACGGCGGGGCAGTCCTACGAGCAGTACTTC.

The rearrangement uses TRBV5-1 and TRBJ2-7; 13 bases line up with TRBD2. V shed 4 bases, J shed 9 bases, and the junction held 10 bases outside the gene matches. There are 15 residues in the CDR3. CDR1 is SGHRS and CDR2 is YFSETQ in the germline V gene. CDR3 residues: CASSIGTSGADGQYF. Written as DNA, the CDR3 is TGCGCCAGCAGCATAGGGACTAGCGGGGCTGATGGGCAGTACTTC.

The V gene is TRBV5-1, the J gene TRBJ2-7; weak D call: TRBD1 (6 bases). This CDR3 is built from 15 residues. From germline, CDR1 is SGHRS and CDR2 YFSETQ. V was clipped by 0 bases and J by 0 bases, with 10 bases between them. CDR3 sequence: CASSLEPDSSYEQYF. The CDR3 nucleotides are TGCGCCAGCAGCTTGGAACCGGACAGCTCCTACGAGCAGTACTTC. Based on the CDR3 plus reference TRBV5-1 and TRBJ2-7, the full variable domain is KAGVTQTPRYLIKTRGQQVTLSCSPISGHRSVSWYQQTPGQGLQFLFEYFSETQRNKGNFPGRFSGRQFSNSRSEMNVSTLELGDSALYLCASSLEPDSSYEQYFGPGTRLTVT.

The V call is TRBV5-1, the J call TRBJ1-2, with D perhaps matching TRBD1 (5 bases). V was pared by 1 base and J by 3 bases, with 10 bases between. This CDR3 is 14 amino acids long. Germline V lookup: CDR1 SGHRS, CDR2 YFSETQ. The CDR3 sequence is CASSLLGHHYGYTF. Here the CDR3 DNA reads TGCGCCAGCAGCTTGTTAGGACACCACTATGGCTACACCTTC.

The gene calls are TRBV28 and TRBJ2-1; D not resolved. V lost 4 bases and J 7 bases, leaving 8 bases between the germline ends. This CDR3 spans 12 amino acids. The germline V gene encodes CDR1 MDHEN and CDR2 SYDVKM. The CDR3 DNA sequence: TGTGCCAGCAGTTCACTCGGGAATGAGCAGTTCTTC. Translating it yields CASSSLGNEQFF. The full variable domain, completed using reference TRBV28 and TRBJ2-1, is DVKVTQSSRYLVKRTGEKVFLECVQDMDHENMFWYRQDPGLGLRLIYFSYDVKMKEKGDIPEGYSVSREKKERFSLILESASTNQTSMYLCASSSLGNEQFFGPGTRLTVL.

The rearrangement uses TRBV7-2 and TRBJ1-5; D gene ambiguous. CDR3 length equals 12 residues. V lost 0 bases and J 6 bases, leaving 3 bases between the germline ends. Looked up from germline, CDR1 is SGHTA and CDR2 is FQGNSA. The CDR3 DNA sequence: TGTGCCAGCAGCTTAGCAGCTCAGCCCCAGCATTTT. Translating it yields CASSLAAQPQHF.

The chain links TRBV28 to TRBJ2-7, with TRBD2 matching over 10 bases. This CDR3 spans 15 amino acids. With V trimmed by 4 bases and J by 5 bases, 8 bases remained unmatched. The germline V gene has CDR1 MDHEN and CDR2 SYDVKM. The DNA of the CDR3 is TGTGCCAGCAGTTCCCCCTTAGCGGGAGGCCACGAGCAGTACTTC. This codes for CASSSPLAGGHEQYF. Complete variable domain (other parts from reference TRBV28 and TRBJ2-7): DVKVTQSSRYLVKRTGEKVFLECVQDMDHENMFWYRQDPGLGLRLIYFSYDVKMKEKGDIPEGYSVSREKKERFSLILESASTNQTSMYLCASSSPLAGGHEQYFGPGTRLTVT.

The CDR3 loop is CASSETSGSRTGELFF. The CDR3 bases are TGTGCCAGCAGCGAGACTAGCGGGAGTAGGACCGGGGAGCTGTTTTTT. The V gene is TRBV7-9, the J gene TRBJ2-2, with 12 bases fitting TRBD2. The CDR3 contains 16 residues. V was clipped by 5 bases and J by 5 bases; unmatched bases: 6. Germline CDR1 reads SEHNR; CDR2 reads FQNEAQ (reference sequence).

The chain has TRBV5-4 and TRBJ2-7, with TRBD1 matching 12 bases. Germline V CDR1 and CDR2: SGHNT, YYREEE (reference sequence). V lost 3 bases and J lost 4; bases outside the gene matches: 5. The CDR3 spans 15 residues. The CDR3 DNA is TGTGCCAGCAGCTCATTGGGACAGGGGGCATACGAGCAGTACTTC. As protein: CASSSLGQGAYEQYF.

The rearrangement links TRBV7-9 to TRBJ1-5; weak D call: TRBD1 (6 bases). V lost 0 bases and J 0 bases, leaving 9 bases between the germline ends. The length of the CDR3 is 16 residues. Germline lookup yields CDR1 SEHNR and CDR2 FQNEAQ (reference sequence). The CDR3 loop reads CASSLAGANSNQPQHF. For the CDR3, the DNA is TGTGCCAGCAGCTTAGCGGGGGCAAATAGCAATCAGCCCCAGCATTTT.

This rearrangement joins TRBV6-1 to TRBJ2-7; D perhaps matches TRBD2 (6 bases). V was pared by 7 bases and J by 7 bases, with 23 bases between. CDR3 length: 15 amino acids. CDR1 is MNHNS and CDR2 is SASEGT in the germline V gene. The CDR3 sequence is CASTAWRAEQREQYF. Written as DNA, the CDR3 is TGTGCCAGCACCGCCTGGAGGGCCGAACAACGGGAGCAGTACTTC.

V and J are TRBV7-9 and TRBJ2-1; unclear D gene. Germline V lookup: CDR1 SEHNR, CDR2 FQNEAQ (reference sequence). V was pared by 4 bases and J by 8 bases, with 9 bases between. This CDR3 contains 12 residues. CDR3: CASSSSADEQFF. CDR3 bases: TGTGCCAGCAGCTCCTCTGCGGATGAGCAGTTCTTC.

CDR3 sequence (DNA): TGCGCCAGCAGGTTATCCGGGGGGCGGGAGGGGGGCGAGCAGTTCTTC. Translation: CASRLSGGREGGEQFF. The J gene is TRBJ2-1, the V gene TRBV10-2; the match to TRBD2 covers 9 bases. The CDR3 length is 16 residues. Germline assignment: CDR1 WSHSY and CDR2 SAAADI. V shed 6 bases, J shed 10 bases, and the junction held 16 bases outside the gene matches.

The V call is TRBV2, the J call TRBJ1-4; 8 nucleotides agree with TRBD1. V shed 7 bases and J 4 bases; nucleotides not matched to a gene: 11. The CDR3 loop spans 16 amino acids. Germline loops: CDR1 SNHLY, CDR2 FYNNEI. CDR3 protein: CASTRQGISLNEKLFF. The DNA for the CDR3 is TGTGCCAGCACTCGACAGGGGATCTCGCTTAATGAAAAACTGTTTTTT.

The gene calls are TRBV19 and TRBJ2-1; TRBD1 aligns across 7 bases. With V trimmed by 8 bases and J by 7 bases, 8 bases remained unmatched. CDR1 and CDR2 (germline): LNHDA, SQIVND (reference sequence). There are 13 residues in the CDR3. CDR3 sequence (DNA): TGTGCCAGTCGTCGGACAGGACAAAATGAGCAGTTCTTC. This codes for CASRRTGQNEQFF.

V usage is TRBV28 and J usage is TRBJ2-1; 9 bases fit TRBD2. The CDR3 covers 14 residues. CDR1 and CDR2 from the germline V gene are MDHEN and SYDVKM. With 1 base clipped from V and 8 bases from J, the junction kept 3 bases outside the gene matches. CDR3 sequence reads: CASSLLAGVYEQFF. Written as DNA, the CDR3 is TGTGCCAGCAGTTTATTAGCGGGAGTTTATGAGCAGTTCTTC.

About this clone itself: The conserved closing phenylalanine or tryptophan is absent in this CDR3, likely reflecting a read error. The V call is TRBV5-6, the J call TRBJ2-7, with TRBD1 as a possible D gene (6 bases). The CDR3 is 12 residues long. The germline V gene encodes CDR1 SGHDT and CDR2 YYEEEE. Trimming stripped 5 bases from V and 6 bases from J, with 12 bases between. In DNA form, the CDR3 reads TGTGCCAGCAGTTACGGACAGCCCGAGCAGTACCTC. This encodes CASSYGQPEQYL.

The count of this clone is one. The V gene is TRBV10-3, the J gene TRBJ1-2; TRBD1 aligns across 8 bases. The CDR3 length is 13 residues. Trimming took 2 bases from V and 8 from J; bases not matched to a gene: 4. Per the germline V gene, CDR1 is ENHRY and CDR2 is SYGVKD. DNA for the CDR3: TGTGCCATCAGTGAGGGCAGGGGGCAAGGCTACACCTTC. It translates to CAISEGRGQGYTF.

This rearrangement joins TRBV28 to TRBJ2-7, with 8 positions matching TRBD2. J gave up 2 bases and V 3 bases, and 3 bases lay outside the gene matches. Germline loops: CDR1 MDHEN, CDR2 SYDVKM. CDR3 length: 14 amino acids. The CDR3 reads CASSFPGGAYEQYF. CDR3 DNA sequence: TGTGCCAGCAGTTTCCCCGGGGGGGCCTACGAGCAGTACTTC.

This chain connects TRBV5-6 to TRBJ2-5; 10 nucleotides match TRBD2. CDR3 length: 15 residues. In germline, CDR1 is SGHDT, CDR2 YYEEEE. V lost 0 bases to trimming and J lost 4 bases; unmatched junction nucleotides: 3. CDR3 DNA: TGTGCCAGCAGCTTGGGGGTAGCGGGAGGAGAGACCCAGTACTTC. Protein product: CASSLGVAGGETQYF.

This chain joins TRBV7-8 and TRBJ2-1, with TRBD2 matching 14 bases. The CDR3 is 15 amino acids. CDR1 is SGHVS, CDR2 FQNEAQ, per germline. The ends lost 4 bases at V and 8 bases at J; junction bases unmatched: 4. The DNA of the CDR3 is TGTGCCAGCAGCTACCGACTAGCGGGAGGGTATGAGCAGTTCTTC. Its translation: CASSYRLAGGYEQFF.

This chain joins TRBV30 and TRBJ1-6; D might be TRBD1 (6 bases). Germline loops: CDR1 GTSNPN, CDR2 SVGIG (reference sequence). Trimming took off 3 bases at V and 10 bases at J, with 19 bases between the two ends. The CDR3 runs to 15 residues. CDR3 amino acids: CAWSLGGLGGSPLHF. In DNA form, the CDR3 reads TGTGCCTGGAGCTTGGGGGGGCTCGGGGGATCACCCCTCCACTTT.

V usage is TRBV28 and J usage is TRBJ1-2, with 7 bases lining up with TRBD1. The trim removed 4 bases at V and 1 base at J, leaving 3 bases unmatched. Germline CDR1 MDHEN, CDR2 SYDVKM. This CDR3 region has 14 residues. DNA of the CDR3: TGTGCCAGCAGTTGGGGACAGATTAACTATGGCTACACCTTC. It encodes CASSWGQINYGYTF.